The 5 T cell receptor beta chains given below trace back to one sample, sequenced in a study of blood T cell repertoires in COVID-19. Libraries were prepared by immunoSEQ multiplex PCR; TCRdb keeps only in-frame clonotypes and omits some of them. The sample lists roughly 290,000 clones; roughly 90% were seen once. Sequencing was performed on PBMCs or T cells enriched from blood (not recorded which). All receptors derive from a woman in her 40s who had recovered from COVID-19.

The chain couples TRBV6-2 or TRBV6-3 to TRBJ1-1; D might be TRBD1 (6 bases). Trimming cost V 2 bases and J 3 bases, with 10 bases left between them. Germline CDR1 and CDR2: MNHEY and SVGEGT. The CDR3 totals 14 residues. The CDR3 region is CASSYRAGDTEAFF. CDR3 coding DNA: TGTGCCAGCAGTTACCGGGCAGGGGACACTGAAGCTTTCTTT.

V and J are TRBV6-1 and TRBJ1-2; tentative D call: TRBD1 (5 bases). Germline V lookup: CDR1 MNHNS, CDR2 SASEGT. Trimming removed 1 base at V and 4 bases at J, with 22 bases between. The CDR3 sequence is 18 residues long. The CDR3 bases are TGTGCCAGCAGTGAAGACGTGCCGGGGGGATTGCGGATCTATGGCTACACCTTC. Translating gives CASSEDVPGGLRIYGYTF.

The chain uses TRBV7-3 and TRBJ1-2, with a possible D match to TRBD1 (5 bases). Trimming shortened V by 0 bases and J by 3 bases, and 5 bases separated the two germline ends. Germline CDR1 is SGHTA and CDR2 is FQGTGA. The CDR3 runs 13 residues. The CDR3 reads CASSLTGDYGYTF. DNA of the CDR3: TGTGCCAGCAGCTTAACAGGGGACTATGGCTACACCTTC. The variable domain in full, completed from reference TRBV7-3 and TRBJ1-2, reads GAGVSQTPSNKVTEKGKYVELRCDPISGHTALYWYRQSLGQGPEFLIYFQGTGAADDSGLPNDRFFAVRPEGSVSTLKIQRTERGDSAVYLCASSLTGDYGYTFGSGTRLTVV.

This clone was picked up one time. The rearrangement joins TRBV19 to TRBJ1-5; D is perhaps TRBD1 (6 bases). The CDR3 length is 16 residues. V lost 9 bases to trimming and J lost 3 bases, with 21 bases between them. Looked up from germline, CDR1 is LNHDA and CDR2 is SQIVND (reference sequence). Here the CDR3 reads CASPTLWTVHNQPQHF. In DNA form, the CDR3 reads TGTGCCAGCCCTACTCTATGGACAGTCCACAATCAGCCCCAGCATTTT. Using reference TRBV19 and TRBJ1-5 for the parts outside the CDR3, the full variable domain is DGGITQSPKYLFRKEGQNVTLSCEQNLNHDAMYWYRQDPGQGLRLIYYSQIVNDFQKGDIAEGYSVSREKKESFPLTVTSAQKNPTAFYLCASPTLWTVHNQPQHFGDGTRLSIL.

This clone was counted only a few times. The V and J genes are TRBV13 and TRBJ1-6; 7 bases are shared with TRBD1. V was clipped by 5 bases and J by 6 bases; unmatched bases: 34. Germline CDR1 reads PRHDT; CDR2 reads FYEKMQ (reference sequence). The CDR3 covers 24 residues. This CDR3 is CASSIPYTPPPYRDRDRINSPLHF. The CDR3 region has the DNA TGTGCCAGCAGCATCCCCTATACCCCGCCCCCCTACAGAGACAGGGATAGAATTAATTCACCCCTCCACTTT.